These 15 T cell receptor beta chains were sequenced from one sample in a study of regulatory T cells in long-lasting Graves disease. Time point reported: newly diagnosed GD, antithyroid drugs for less than 3 months. TCR sequences were obtained from RNA taken from PBMCs. Arm-PCR of CDR3 regions with iRepertoire HTBI primers generated TCR beta libraries. MiXCR was run by TCRdb on the multiplex PCR reads, yielding one entry per CDR3 protein. The sample holds about 420,000 distinct CDR3 sequences, roughly 17% seen once. The sample was also reused in another study, on T cells in Graves' hyperthyroidism and ophthalmopathy.

Source: peripheral blood mononuclear cells (PBMCs), taken at new diagnosis, from a patient treated with antithyroid drugs. These receptors all stem from a woman younger than 35 with Graves disease.

This clonotype was observed a few times. The chain has TRBV11-3 and TRBJ1-2; 7 nucleotides agree with TRBD1. CDR3 length equals 13 residues. With 3 bases clipped from V and 7 bases from J, the junction kept 5 bases outside the gene matches. The germline CDR1 and CDR2 sequences are SGHNT and YENEEA. DNA of the CDR3: TGTGCCAGCAGCTTTGGAGGGGGCGGTGGCTACACCTTC. Translated: CASSFGGGGGYTF.

CDR3 in DNA: TGCGCCAGCAGCAATCCCGGGACAGTTCCTGGAAACACCATATATTTT. Amino acid sequence: CASSNPGTVPGNTIYF. V and J are TRBV5-1 and TRBJ1-3; 7 bases align to TRBD1. The germline V gene encodes CDR1 SGHRS and CDR2 YFSETQ. V was clipped by 4 bases and J by 2 bases; unmatched bases: 9. This CDR3 comprises 16 residues.

This chain uses TRBV20-1 with TRBJ2-1; no reliable D call. Germline V gene lookup returns CDR1 DFQATT and CDR2 SNEGSKA (reference sequence). This CDR3 is built from 13 residues. Trimming pared 0 bases from V and 7 bases from J, leaving 10 bases between. The CDR3 spells CSARDEFRNEQFF. The CDR3 DNA sequence: TGCAGTGCTAGAGATGAGTTTAGGAATGAGCAGTTCTTC.

To note about this clonotype: A far more abundant clone sits one base away, making this likely a read error. The rearrangement joins TRBV12-3 or TRBV12-4 to TRBJ2-3; possible D gene TRBD2, 6 bases. The CDR3 runs to 16 residues. Trimming stripped 5 bases from V and 2 bases from J, with 17 bases between. CDR3 nucleotide sequence: TGTGCCAGCAGTCCCCCTGGGGGGATGTCCACAGATACGCAGTATTTT. Protein product: CASSPPGGMSTDTQYF.

This chain links TRBV6-2 or TRBV6-3 with TRBJ2-1; D call uncertain. Germline V gives CDR1 MNHEY, CDR2 SVGEGT. This CDR3 is built from 13 residues. V was cut by 5 bases and J by 9 bases, with 14 bases left in between. CDR3 bases: TGTGCCAGCAGTCGCAAGGCGCTAGGTGAGCAGTTCTTC. Protein product: CASSRKALGEQFF.

The J gene is TRBJ2-2, the V gene TRBV27; D uncertain. V shed 0 bases and J shed 6 bases, with 5 bases lying between them. This CDR3 has 13 amino acids. The V gene's germline CDR1 is MNHEY and CDR2 SMNVEV (reference sequence). Written as DNA, the CDR3 is TGTGCCAGCAGTTTATCGGCGCCCGGGGAGCTGTTTTTT. This encodes CASSLSAPGELFF.

This clonotype was found many times. This chain joins TRBV6-1 and TRBJ2-4; D is undetermined. Trimming stripped 3 bases from V and 10 bases from J, with 10 bases between. Germline CDR1 and CDR2: MNHNS and SASEGT. The CDR3 loop spans 12 amino acids. The CDR3 protein is CASSDLEKIQYF. CDR3 in DNA: TGTGCCAGCAGTGATTTAGAGAAAATTCAGTACTTC.

On this clonotype: Being one base from a much bigger clone, this may be a read error. V usage is TRBV6-1 and J usage is TRBJ2-7; 9 bases are a match to TRBD2. Germline V gene lookup returns CDR1 MNHNS and CDR2 SASEGT. V lost 6 bases and J lost 3; bases outside the gene matches: 3. The CDR3 covers 13 residues. This CDR3 is CASRLAGYYEQYF. In DNA form, the CDR3 reads TGTGCCAGCAGACTAGCGGGCTACTACGAGCAGTACTTC.

This chain uses TRBV13 with TRBJ1-1, with D hard to call. Trimming stripped 0 bases from V and 5 bases from J, with 7 bases between. Germline CDR1 is PRHDT and CDR2 is FYEKMQ (reference sequence). This CDR3 has 13 amino acids. Here the CDR3 reads CASSLGGKTEAFF. DNA for the CDR3: TGTGCCAGCAGCTTAGGGGGCAAGACTGAAGCTTTCTTT.

This clonotype has at least ten counts. The rearrangement uses TRBV28 and TRBJ1-2; the D is unclear. CDR1 MDHEN and CDR2 SYDVKM come from the germline V gene. Trimming cost V 8 bases and J 4 bases, with 8 bases left between them. The CDR3 runs to 11 residues. CDR3 coding DNA: TGTGCCAGCGGCCAAGGCTATGGCTACACCTTC. This encodes CASGQGYGYTF.

This clonotype was seen at least ten times. The chain couples TRBV28 to TRBJ2-7; D may be TRBD2 (7 bases). The length of the CDR3 is 15 residues. V lost 7 bases to trimming and J lost 7 bases, with 23 bases between them. CDR1 MDHEN and CDR2 SYDVKM come from the germline V gene. CDR3 sequence reads: CASTGEGPFTAEQYF. The CDR3, as DNA: TGTGCCAGCACAGGGGAGGGACCCTTCACCGCGGAGCAGTACTTC.

This clonotype came up once. The rearrangement joins TRBV6-1 to TRBJ2-2; D remains ambiguous. Trimming removed 2 bases at V and 4 bases at J, with 17 bases between. The CDR3 runs 17 residues. CDR1 is MNHNS, CDR2 SASEGT, per germline. The CDR3 loop is CASSESTRAPSTGELFF. DNA for the CDR3: TGTGCCAGCAGTGAATCCACCCGGGCCCCGAGCACCGGGGAGCTGTTTTTT.

CDR3 sequence (DNA): TGTGCCAGCAGCTTTCATAGCGCAGATACGCAGTATTTT. Protein product: CASSFHSADTQYF. The chain carries TRBV7-3 and TRBJ2-3; the D gene is possibly TRBD2 (5 bases). Germline values: CDR1 SGHTA, CDR2 FQGTGA. Trimming pared 3 bases from V and 4 bases from J, leaving 8 bases between. CDR3 length: 13 residues.

To note about this clonotype: A far larger clone lies a single base away; this is likely a read error. The gene calls are TRBV28 and TRBJ2-1; 7 bases fit TRBD2. With 5 bases clipped from V and 10 bases from J, the junction kept 17 bases outside the gene matches. In germline, CDR1 is MDHEN, CDR2 SYDVKM. The CDR3 sequence is 16 residues long. Here the CDR3 reads CASSPRSAGETYEQFF. DNA for the CDR3: TGTGCCAGCAGTCCACGCTCCGCGGGAGAGACCTACGAGCAGTTCTTC.

The gene calls are TRBV19 and TRBJ2-1; no reliable D call. Per germline, CDR1 LNHDA and CDR2 SQIVND (reference sequence). This CDR3 is 13 amino acids long. The ends were cut back, 5 bases at V and 8 bases at J, with 13 bases in the middle. The CDR3 here is CASSSGIADEQFF. DNA of the CDR3: TGTGCCAGTAGTTCCGGAATAGCCGATGAGCAGTTCTTC.